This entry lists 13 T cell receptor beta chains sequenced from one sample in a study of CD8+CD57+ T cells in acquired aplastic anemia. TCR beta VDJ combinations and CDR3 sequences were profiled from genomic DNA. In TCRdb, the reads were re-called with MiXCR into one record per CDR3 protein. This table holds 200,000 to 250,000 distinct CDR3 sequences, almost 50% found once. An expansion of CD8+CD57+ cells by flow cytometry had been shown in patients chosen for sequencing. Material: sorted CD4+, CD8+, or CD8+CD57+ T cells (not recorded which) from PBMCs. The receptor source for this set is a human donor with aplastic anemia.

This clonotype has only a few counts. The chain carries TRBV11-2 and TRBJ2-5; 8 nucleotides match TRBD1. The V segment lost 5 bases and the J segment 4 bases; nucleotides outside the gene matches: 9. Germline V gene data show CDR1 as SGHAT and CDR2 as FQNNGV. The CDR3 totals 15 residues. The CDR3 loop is CASSGGQASGETQYF. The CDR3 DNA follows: TGTGCCAGCAGCGGGGGACAGGCTTCGGGAGAGACCCAGTACTTC. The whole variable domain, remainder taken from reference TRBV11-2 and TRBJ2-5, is EAGVAQSPRYKIIEKRQSVAFWCNPISGHATLYWYQQILGQGPKLLIQFQNNGVVDDSQLPKDRFSAERLKGVDSTLKIQPAKLEDSAVYLCASSGGQASGETQYFGPGTRLLVL.

Here the CDR3 reads CASNGGTEAFF. The CDR3 DNA reads as TGTGCCAGCAACGGTGGGACTGAAGCTTTCTTT. The chain employs TRBV9 and TRBJ1-1; D gene uncertain. The ends were cut back, 6 bases at V and 5 bases at J, with 8 bases in the middle. The CDR3 totals 11 residues. Germline CDR1 reads SGDLS; CDR2 reads YYNGEE.

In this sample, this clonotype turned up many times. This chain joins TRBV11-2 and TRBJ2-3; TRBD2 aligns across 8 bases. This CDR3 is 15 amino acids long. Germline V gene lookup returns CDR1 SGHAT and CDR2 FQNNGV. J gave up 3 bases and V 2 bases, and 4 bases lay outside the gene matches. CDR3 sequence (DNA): TGTGCCAGCAGCTTAACGGGGGGGGGTACAGATACGCAGTATTTT. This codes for CASSLTGGGTDTQYF. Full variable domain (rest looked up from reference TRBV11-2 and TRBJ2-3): EAGVAQSPRYKIIEKRQSVAFWCNPISGHATLYWYQQILGQGPKLLIQFQNNGVVDDSQLPKDRFSAERLKGVDSTLKIQPAKLEDSAVYLCASSLTGGGTDTQYFGPGTRLTVL.

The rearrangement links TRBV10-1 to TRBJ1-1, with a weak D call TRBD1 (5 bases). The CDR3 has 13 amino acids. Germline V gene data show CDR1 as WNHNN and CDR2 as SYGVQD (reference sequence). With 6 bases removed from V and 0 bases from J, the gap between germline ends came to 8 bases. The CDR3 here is CASSQGVNTEAFF. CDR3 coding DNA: TGCGCCAGCAGCCAGGGTGTGAACACTGAAGCTTTCTTT.

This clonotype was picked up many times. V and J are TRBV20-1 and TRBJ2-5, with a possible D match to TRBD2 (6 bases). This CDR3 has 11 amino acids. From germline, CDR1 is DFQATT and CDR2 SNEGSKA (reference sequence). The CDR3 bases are TGCAGCCGGGGGAAGGAAGAGACCCAGTACTTC. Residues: CSRGKEETQYF.

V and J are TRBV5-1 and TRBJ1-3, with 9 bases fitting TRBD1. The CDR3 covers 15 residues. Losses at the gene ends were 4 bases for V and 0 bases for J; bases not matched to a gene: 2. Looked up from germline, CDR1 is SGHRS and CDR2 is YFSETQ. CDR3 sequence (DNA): TGCGCCAGCAGCCGACAGGGGGACTCTGGAAACACCATATATTTT. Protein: CASSRQGDSGNTIYF.

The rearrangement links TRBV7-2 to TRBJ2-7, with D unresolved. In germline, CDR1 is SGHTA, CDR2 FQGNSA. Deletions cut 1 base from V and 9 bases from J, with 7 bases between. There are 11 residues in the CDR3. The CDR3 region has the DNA TGTGCCAGCAGCTTAGGGACGGGGCAGTACTTC. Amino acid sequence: CASSLGTGQYF.

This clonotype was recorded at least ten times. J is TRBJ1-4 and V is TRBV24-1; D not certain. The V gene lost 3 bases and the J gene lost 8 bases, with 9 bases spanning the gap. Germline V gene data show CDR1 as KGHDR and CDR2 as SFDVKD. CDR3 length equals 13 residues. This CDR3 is CATSDGVSEKLFF. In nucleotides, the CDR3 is TGTGCCACCAGTGATGGGGTTAGCGAAAAACTGTTTTTT.

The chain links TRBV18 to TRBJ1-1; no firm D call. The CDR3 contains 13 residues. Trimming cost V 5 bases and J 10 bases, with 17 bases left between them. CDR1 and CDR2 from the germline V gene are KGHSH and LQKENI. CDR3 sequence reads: CASSKQREYGAFF. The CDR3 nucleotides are TGTGCCAGCTCAAAACAGAGGGAGTACGGAGCTTTCTTT.

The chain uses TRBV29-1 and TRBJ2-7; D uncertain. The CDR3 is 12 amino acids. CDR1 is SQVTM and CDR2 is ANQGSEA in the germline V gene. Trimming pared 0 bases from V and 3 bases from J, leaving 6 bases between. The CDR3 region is CSVEEDGYEQYF. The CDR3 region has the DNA TGCAGCGTTGAAGAAGATGGCTACGAGCAGTACTTC.

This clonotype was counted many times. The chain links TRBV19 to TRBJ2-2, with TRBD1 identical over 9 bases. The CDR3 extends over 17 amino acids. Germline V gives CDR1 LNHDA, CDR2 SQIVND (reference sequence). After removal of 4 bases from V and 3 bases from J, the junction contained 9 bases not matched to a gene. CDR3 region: CASSRPLQGAYTGELFF. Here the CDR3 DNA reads TGTGCCAGTAGTAGGCCGCTACAGGGGGCGTACACCGGGGAGCTGTTTTTT.

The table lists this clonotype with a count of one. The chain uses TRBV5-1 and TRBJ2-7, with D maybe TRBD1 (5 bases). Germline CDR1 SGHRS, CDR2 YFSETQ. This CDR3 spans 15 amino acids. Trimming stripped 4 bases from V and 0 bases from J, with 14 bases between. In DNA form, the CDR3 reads TGCGCCAGCAGCCAAGAACAGGCCTACTCCTACGAGCAGTACTTC. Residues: CASSQEQAYSYEQYF. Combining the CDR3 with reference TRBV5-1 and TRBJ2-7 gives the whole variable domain KAGVTQTPRYLIKTRGQQVTLSCSPISGHRSVSWYQQTPGQGLQFLFEYFSETQRNKGNFPGRFSGRQFSNSRSEMNVSTLELGDSALYLCASSQEQAYSYEQYFGPGTRLTVT.

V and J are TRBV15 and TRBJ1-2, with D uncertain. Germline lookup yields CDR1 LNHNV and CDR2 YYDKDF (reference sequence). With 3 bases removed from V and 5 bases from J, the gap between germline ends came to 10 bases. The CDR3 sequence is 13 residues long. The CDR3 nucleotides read TGTGCCACCAGCAGCCCCCCGTTGTATGGCTACACCTTC. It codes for CATSSPPLYGYTF.